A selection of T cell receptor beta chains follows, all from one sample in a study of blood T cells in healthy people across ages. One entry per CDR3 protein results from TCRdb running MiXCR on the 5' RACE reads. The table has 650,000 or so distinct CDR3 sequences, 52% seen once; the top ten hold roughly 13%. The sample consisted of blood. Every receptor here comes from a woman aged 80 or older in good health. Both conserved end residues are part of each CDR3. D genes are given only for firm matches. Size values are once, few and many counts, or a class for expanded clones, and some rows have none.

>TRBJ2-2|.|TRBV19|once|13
TGTGACCCGAGGGCAGCGAACACCGGGGAGCTGTTTTTT
CDPRAANTGELFF
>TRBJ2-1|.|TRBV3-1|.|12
TGTGCCAGCAGCCCCCTCCCCAATGAGCAGTTCTTC
CASSPLPNEQFF
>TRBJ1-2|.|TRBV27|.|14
TGTGCCAGCAGTTTATCCCGGGCGGGTTCTGGCTACACCTTC
CASSLSRAGSGYTF
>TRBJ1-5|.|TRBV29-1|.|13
TGCAGCGTTGTGGGGGCAGCGAATCAGCTCCAGCATTTT
CSVVGAANQLQHF
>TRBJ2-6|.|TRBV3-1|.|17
TGTGCCACCAGCAAAGCCCCCAGAGTCTCTGGGGCCAACGTCCTGACTTTC
CATSKAPRVSGANVLTF
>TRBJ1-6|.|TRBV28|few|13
TGTGCCAGCAGCCTGGGAGGGTATTCACCCCTCCACTTT
CASSLGGYSPLHF
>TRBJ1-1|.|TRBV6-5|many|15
TGTGCCAGCAGTTCCCCATTCCCCGGCAACACTGAAGCTTTCTTT
CASSSPFPGNTEAFF
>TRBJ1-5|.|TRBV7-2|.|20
TGTGCCAGCAGCCCCTACAGGCCTCGCACCCTCCTCTCTAGCAATCAGCCCCAGCATTTT
CASSPYRPRTLLSSNQPQHF
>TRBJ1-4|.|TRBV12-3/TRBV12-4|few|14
TGTGCCAGCAGCTTACAAGGCCCTAATGAAAAACTGTTTTTT
CASSLQGPNEKLFF
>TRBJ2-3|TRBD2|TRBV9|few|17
TGTGCCAGCAGCGTAGAGGCTAGCGGGGGACACACAGATACGCAGTATTTT
CASSVEASGGHTDTQYF
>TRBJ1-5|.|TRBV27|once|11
TGTGCCGCAACGGGCAATCAGCCCCAGCATTTT
CAATGNQPQHF
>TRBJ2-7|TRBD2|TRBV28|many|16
TGTGCCAGCAGTTCCCATAGCGGGACCCATCCCTACGAGCAGTACTTC
CASSSHSGTHPYEQYF
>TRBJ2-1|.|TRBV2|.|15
TGTGCCAGCAGTGACCCCCAAGGACGCAGCGATGAGCAGTTCTTC
CASSDPQGRSDEQFF
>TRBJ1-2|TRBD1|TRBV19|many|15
TGTGCCAGTAACCGGGACCGGACAGGGAATAGAGGCTACACCTTC
CASNRDRTGNRGYTF
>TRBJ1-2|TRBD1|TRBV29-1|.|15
TGCAGCGTTTGGGACAGGGAGAGAGAGGATGGGGGCTACACCTTC
CSVWDREREDGGYTF
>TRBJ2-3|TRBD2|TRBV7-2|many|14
TGTGCCAGCAGAAGTAGCGGGTTCACAGATACGCAGTATTTT
CASRSSGFTDTQYF
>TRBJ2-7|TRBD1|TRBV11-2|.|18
TGTGCCAGCAGCTTAGTTTTTCAGCGGCAGGGGGCCTCCTACGAGCAGTACTTC
CASSLVFQRQGASYEQYF
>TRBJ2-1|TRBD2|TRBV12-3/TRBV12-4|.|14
TGTGCCAGCAGTTTGCGGGAGCCCTACAATGAGCAGTTCTTC
CASSLREPYNEQFF
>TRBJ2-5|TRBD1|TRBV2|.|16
TGTGCCAGCAGTGACCCGTTAGAGGGGGCAGCAGAGACCCAGTACTTC
CASSDPLEGAAETQYF
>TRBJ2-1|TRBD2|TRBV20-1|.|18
TGCAGTGCCTACAGAGGGACTAGCGGTACCCTAAGTTACAATGAGCAGTTCTTC
CSAYRGTSGTLSYNEQFF
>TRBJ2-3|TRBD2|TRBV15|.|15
TGTGCCACCAGCCTCCAGCGGGGGGACACAGATACGCAGTATTTT
CATSLQRGDTDTQYF
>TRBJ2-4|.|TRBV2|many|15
TGTGCCAGCAGTGTTGGGGGCTTGGGCAAAAACATTCAGTACTTC
CASSVGGLGKNIQYF
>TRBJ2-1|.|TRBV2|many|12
TGTGCCAGCAGTGATAGCCGCAATGAGCAGTTCTTC
CASSDSRNEQFF
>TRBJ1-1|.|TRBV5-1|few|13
TGCGCCAGCAGCGTGCTATGGGGCACTGAAGCTTTCTTT
CASSVLWGTEAFF
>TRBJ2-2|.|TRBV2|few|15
TGTGCCAGCAGTTCGGGACGGCGGAACACCGGGGAGCTGTTTTTT
CASSSGRRNTGELFF
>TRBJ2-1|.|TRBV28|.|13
TGTGCCAGCAGGGGATCACTTGGACCTGAGCAGTTCTTC
CASRGSLGPEQFF
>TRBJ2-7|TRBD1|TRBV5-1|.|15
TGCGCCAGCACACAACTCGGGACAGACCTCTACGAGCAGTACTTC
CASTQLGTDLYEQYF
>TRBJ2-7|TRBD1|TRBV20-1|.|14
TGCAGTGCTACCTGGACAGGACGCTCCTACGAGCAGTACTTC
CSATWTGRSYEQYF